This T cell receptor beta chain stems from a study of blood T cell repertoires in COVID-19. Study details: The cDNA or gDNA used as material had been derived from T cells, B-cell-depleted T cells, or PBMCs.

How the authors handled the data: Reference gene primer amplification gave estimated nucleated cell counts. Profiling relied on immunoSEQ multiplex PCR, and the TCRdb table lists in-frame clones only, not all of them. D and trimming were read from the DNA, whereas the V and J calls and clone size are those reported in that table. The sample has some 150,000 clones, 89% seen once; the top ten hold approximately 3%. The V gene's germline CDR1 is SQVTM and CDR2 ANQGSEA. The CDR3 sequence is 15 residues long. The junction had 14 bases not matched to a gene; V was cut back by 4 bases and J by 6 bases. The chain combines TRBV29-1 with TRBJ2-7; 8 bases match TRBD2. This clonotype originated in a man aged 55 to 69 with acute or convalescent COVID-19. The material sequenced was peripheral blood. The CDR3, as DNA: TGCAGCGTTGTTGGACTCCCTCTGGCGGGGGGCGAGCAGTACTTC. Its translation: CSVVGLPLAGGEQYF.